Listed here are 17 T cell receptor beta chains from one sample, sequenced in a study of response to subunit inactivated influenza vaccine. TCRdb analysed the RT-PCR reads with MiXCR anew, one entry per CDR3 protein. The sample lists about 650,000 distinct CDR3 sequences, 15% to 19% occurring once. The sequencing used PBMCs from blood, collected less than 13 days after vaccination. Source of these receptors: a man aged 45 to 65 who received an inactivated influenza vaccine.

This clonotype was found a few times. The V call is TRBV12-3 or TRBV12-4, the J call TRBJ1-6; D call uncertain. Trimming pared 6 bases from V and 7 bases from J, leaving 13 bases between. The CDR3 has 14 residues. The CDR3 region is CASRHQTANSPLHF. The CDR3 nucleotides read TGTGCCAGCAGACACCAGACTGCCAATTCACCCCTCCACTTT.

The rearrangement uses TRBV10-3 and TRBJ2-1; possible D gene TRBD1, 5 bases. The CDR3 loop spans 12 amino acids. V lost 2 bases and J lost 6, with 5 bases in between. CDR1 is ENHRY and CDR2 is SYGVKD in the germline V gene. The CDR3 DNA reads as TGTGCCATCAGTGAGCAGGGCAATGAGCAGTTCTTC. Protein: CAISEQGNEQFF.

The sample holds many counts of this clonotype. This rearrangement joins TRBV29-1 to TRBJ2-5; D is unresolved. Germline CDR1 reads SQVTM; CDR2 reads ANQGSEA. The V gene lost 1 base and the J gene lost 5 bases, with 11 bases spanning the gap. The CDR3 extends over 13 amino acids. DNA of the CDR3: TGCAGCGTTGAAGGGCACCCCGGGGAGACCCAGTACTTC. Translation: CSVEGHPGETQYF.

The CDR3 sequence: CASTLDRPEYGYTF. CDR3 coding DNA: TGTGCCAGCACCCTCGACAGGCCTGAATATGGCTACACCTTC. The rearrangement links TRBV6-1 to TRBJ1-2; the D gene is possibly TRBD1 (6 bases). Trimming shortened V by 7 bases and J by 5 bases, and 17 bases separated the two germline ends. The CDR3 sequence is 14 residues long. Germline V lookup: CDR1 MNHNS, CDR2 SASEGT.

This clonotype was counted between two and nine times. V and J are TRBV24-1 and TRBJ2-2; D gene uncertain. Germline CDR1 is KGHDR and CDR2 is SFDVKD. The CDR3 runs to 16 residues. V was trimmed by 7 bases and J by 0 bases, leaving 14 bases between them. The CDR3, as DNA: TGTGCCACCAGCGCCGACACCTTTTCGAACACCGGGGAGCTGTTTTTT. This codes for CATSADTFSNTGELFF.

This clonotype was seen a handful of times. The gene calls are TRBV12-3 or TRBV12-4 and TRBJ2-1; a possible D gene is TRBD2 (7 bases). The CDR3 is 15 residues long. V lost 7 bases to trimming and J lost 2 bases, with 15 bases between them. The CDR3 reads CASTSPGGPYNEQFF. As DNA, the CDR3 is TGTGCCAGCACCTCCCCGGGGGGCCCCTACAATGAGCAGTTCTTC.

This chain joins TRBV29-1 and TRBJ2-5; possible D gene TRBD2, 6 bases. CDR1 is SQVTM and CDR2 is ANQGSEA in the germline V gene. The CDR3 totals 12 residues. V gave up 3 bases and J gave up 5 bases, with 10 bases separating them. The CDR3 loop reads CSVDVRGETQYF. CDR3 in DNA: TGCAGCGTTGATGTTCGGGGGGAGACCCAGTACTTC.

This clonotype was seen a few times. This sequence joins TRBV30 and TRBJ1-2; no reliable D call. V dropped 1 base and J dropped 12 bases, with 15 bases sitting between them. The CDR3 runs 12 residues. Germline CDR1 reads GTSNPN; CDR2 reads SVGIG (reference sequence). The CDR3, as DNA: TGTGCCTGGAGTGAAGGGTCGGTAAGACACACCTTC. Its translation: CAWSEGSVRHTF.

This clonotype was found many times. The chain joins TRBV20-1 to TRBJ1-1, with D tentatively TRBD1 (5 bases). Trimming removed 3 bases from V and 4 bases from J, with 15 bases in between. Looked up from germline, CDR1 is DFQATT and CDR2 is SNEGSKA (reference sequence). This CDR3 spans 14 amino acids. The CDR3 DNA reads as TGCAGTGCTAGTCTCCGGCTTGGGGGCACTGAAGCTTTCTTT. This gives the protein CSASLRLGGTEAFF.

This clonotype was counted between two and nine times. V usage is TRBV11-2 and J usage is TRBJ2-7; 14 nucleotides match TRBD2. CDR1 is SGHAT, CDR2 FQNNGV, per germline. Trimming removed 5 bases from V and 7 bases from J; junction bases left unmatched: 13. This CDR3 has 17 residues. The CDR3 is CASSSGLAGGFWLEQYF. The CDR3 nucleotides are TGTGCCAGCAGCAGCGGACTAGCGGGGGGTTTTTGGTTGGAGCAGTACTTC.

The V gene is TRBV27, the J gene TRBJ1-1; D possibly corresponds to TRBD1 (6 bases). With 6 bases removed from V and 1 base from J, the gap between germline ends came to 12 bases. The CDR3 totals 14 residues. Germline-derived CDR1 and CDR2 are MNHEY and SMNVEV (reference sequence). The CDR3: CASRIQGPNTEAFF. CDR3 nucleotides: TGTGCCAGCAGAATTCAGGGGCCGAACACTGAAGCTTTCTTT.

The chain combines TRBV12-3 or TRBV12-4 with TRBJ1-6, with no clear D. The V and J ends lost 5 bases and 8 bases respectively, with 7 bases between them. The CDR3 has 12 residues. CDR3 region: CASSPRYSPLHF. The DNA for the CDR3 is TGTGCCAGCAGTCCCAGGTATTCACCCCTCCACTTT.

This clonotype came up a few times. The rearrangement uses TRBV5-1 and TRBJ2-3; weak D call: TRBD2 (5 bases). CDR3 length equals 14 residues. Germline lookup yields CDR1 SGHRS and CDR2 YFSETQ. Trimming took 2 bases from V and 3 from J, leaving 10 bases between them. The CDR3 DNA reads as TGCGCCAGCAGCTTAGCCCCGGGAACAGATACGCAGTATTTT. This codes for CASSLAPGTDTQYF.

There are many counts of this clonotype. The genes are TRBV9 and TRBJ2-1, with D possibly TRBD2 on 5 matching bases. This CDR3 is built from 16 residues. The germline V gene encodes CDR1 SGDLS and CDR2 YYNGEE. Trimming left V 4 bases short and J 3 bases short, with 17 bases between. CDR3: CASSPAALSVYNEQFF. The CDR3 nucleotides read TGTGCCAGCAGCCCTGCTGCACTTAGCGTCTACAATGAGCAGTTCTTC.

This clonotype was seen more than once but under ten times. The chain couples TRBV29-1 to TRBJ2-7, with 11 nucleotides matching TRBD2. V lost 6 bases, J lost 3 bases, and 4 bases stayed unmatched. This CDR3 contains 13 residues. CDR1 is SQVTM, CDR2 ANQGSEA, per germline. DNA of the CDR3: TGCAGCGTGATAGCGGGGGGGATCTACGAGCAGTACTTC. Translated, it gives CSVIAGGIYEQYF.

This rearrangement joins TRBV20-1 to TRBJ2-3; D remains ambiguous. The CDR3 runs 10 residues. The germline V gene has CDR1 DFQATT and CDR2 SNEGSKA (reference sequence). The ends were cut back, 3 bases at V and 6 bases at J, with 4 bases in the middle. The CDR3: CSARFDTQYF. The CDR3 DNA reads TGCAGTGCTAGGTTTGATACGCAGTATTTT.

V is TRBV12-3 or TRBV12-4 and J is TRBJ1-5, with a possible D match to TRBD1 (6 bases). CDR3 length: 15 residues. The V gene lost 1 base and the J gene lost 3 bases, with 10 bases spanning the gap. DNA for the CDR3: TGTGCCAGCAGTTTAGTTACAGGGCCCAATCAGCCCCAGCATTTT. It translates to CASSLVTGPNQPQHF.